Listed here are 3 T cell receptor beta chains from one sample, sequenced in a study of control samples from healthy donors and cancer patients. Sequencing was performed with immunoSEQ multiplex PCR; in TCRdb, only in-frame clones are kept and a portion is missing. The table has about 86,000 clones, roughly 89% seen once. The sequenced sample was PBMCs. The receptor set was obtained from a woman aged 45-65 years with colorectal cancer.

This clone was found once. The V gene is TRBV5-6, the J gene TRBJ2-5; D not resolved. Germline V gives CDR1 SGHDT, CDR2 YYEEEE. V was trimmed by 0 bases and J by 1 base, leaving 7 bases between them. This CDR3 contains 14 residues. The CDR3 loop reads CASSLGRSQETQYF. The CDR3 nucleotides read TGTGCCAGCAGCTTGGGCAGGTCCCAAGAGACCCAGTACTTC.

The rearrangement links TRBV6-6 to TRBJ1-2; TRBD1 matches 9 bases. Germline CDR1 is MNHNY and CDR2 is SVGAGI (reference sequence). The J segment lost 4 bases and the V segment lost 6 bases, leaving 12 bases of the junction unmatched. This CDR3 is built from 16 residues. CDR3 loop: CASRYPRTGDLYGYTF. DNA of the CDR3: TGTGCCAGCAGATATCCTAGGACAGGGGACCTCTATGGCTACACCTTC.

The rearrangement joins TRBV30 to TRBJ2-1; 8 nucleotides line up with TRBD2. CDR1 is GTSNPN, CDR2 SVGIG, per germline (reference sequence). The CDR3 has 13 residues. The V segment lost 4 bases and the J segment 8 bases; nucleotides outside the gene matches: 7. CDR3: CAWKAGGAYEQFF. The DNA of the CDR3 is TGTGCCTGGAAGGCCGGGGGGGCCTATGAGCAGTTCTTC.